Presented here are 5 T cell receptor beta chains from one specimen sequenced in a study of blood T cells in healthy people across ages. It was with a sample-barcoded 5' primer and a J-beta primer mix that a second PCR of about 7 to 12 cycles was run. TCRdb re-called the 5' RACE reads through MiXCR, storing one row per CDR3 protein. The table records approximately 800,000 distinct CDR3 sequences, about a quarter of them present only once. The sample was also linked to a second study, of T cells of mothers and their children.

Sample: blood. Source of these receptors: a boy aged 5-17 years in good health.

This clonotype has just a few counts. This sequence joins TRBV9 and TRBJ2-5; TRBD1 or TRBD2 may be the D gene (5 bases each). Judging by the DNA end, TRBJ2-1 fits better; the J call may be wrong. This CDR3 comprises 15 residues. Germline V gene sequence: CDR1 SGDLS, CDR2 YYNGEE. The CDR3 bases are TGTGCCAGCAGCGTGTCCGGGACCTTGGGCAATGAGCAGTTCTTC. Amino acids: CASSVSGTLGNEQFF.

The genes are TRBV5-1 and TRBJ2-5, with D possibly called TRBD1 or TRBD2 (7 bases each). The J call may be in error: the DNA end matches TRBJ2-7 better. The germline V gene encodes CDR1 SGHRS and CDR2 YFSETQ. CDR3 length: 14 amino acids. The CDR3 DNA reads TGCGCCAGCAGCTGGGGGGGACAGCCCTACGAGCAGTACTTC. This sequence encodes CASSWGGQPYEQYF.

This clonotype was picked up a small number of times. This chain links TRBV18 with TRBJ2-5, with D unclear. The V gene lost 6 bases and the J gene lost 3 bases, with 8 bases spanning the gap. The CDR3 is 12 amino acids. In germline, CDR1 is KGHSH, CDR2 LQKENI. DNA for the CDR3: TGTGCCAGCTCTCGTCGTAAAGAGACCCAGTACTTC. This translates into CASSRRKETQYF.

This clonotype has only a few counts. The J gene is TRBJ1-2, the V gene TRBV29-1, with a tentative D call TRBD1 (6 bases). The CDR3 has 17 amino acids. Germline CDR1 SQVTM, CDR2 ANQGSEA. V was shortened by 0 bases and J by 3 bases, with 20 bases between the two germline ends. CDR3 DNA: TGCAGCGTTGAAGAGGAGTTGCGGGGGCGTTTGGACTATGGCTACACCTTC. It codes for CSVEEELRGRLDYGYTF.

The rearrangement joins TRBV4-2 to TRBJ2-5, with D perhaps being TRBD1 or TRBD2 (5 bases each). Germline V lookup: CDR1 LGHNA, CDR2 YNFKEQ. The CDR3 totals 14 residues. Trimming took off 4 bases at V and 5 bases at J, with 14 bases between the two ends. Written as DNA, the CDR3 is TGTGCCAGCAGCCCTGATGAGGGGCGGGAGACCCAGTACTTC. Translating it yields CASSPDEGRETQYF.